The 2 T cell receptor beta chains below come from one sample, sequenced in a study of blood T cell repertoires in COVID-19. Method: immunoSEQ multiplex PCR; TCRdb's copy keeps in-frame clones and lacks some. The sample records 250,000 to 300,000 clones, roughly 86% being singletons. Sequencing was performed on peripheral blood. The receptors derive from a woman in her twenties or thirties with COVID-19, enrolled during active disease.

The chain carries TRBV4-1 and TRBJ2-3; 7 bases align to TRBD2. This CDR3 is built from 16 residues. With 7 bases clipped from V and 1 base from J, the junction kept 11 bases outside the gene matches. Germline lookup yields CDR1 MGHRA and CDR2 YSYEKL. CDR3 in amino acids: CASTGTTRGGTDTQYF. The DNA of the CDR3 is TGCGCCAGCACGGGAACCACCCGGGGGGGCACAGATACGCAGTATTTT.

The chain combines TRBV5-8 with TRBJ1-2; possibly TRBD1 for D (6 bases). The CDR3 loop spans 14 amino acids. V lost 3 bases and J lost 4, with 13 bases in between. The germline gives CDR1 SGHTS, CDR2 YDEGEE. Written as DNA, the CDR3 is TGTGCCAGCAGCTGGCCCGACAGGAGCTATGGCTACACCTTC. This sequence encodes CASSWPDRSYGYTF.